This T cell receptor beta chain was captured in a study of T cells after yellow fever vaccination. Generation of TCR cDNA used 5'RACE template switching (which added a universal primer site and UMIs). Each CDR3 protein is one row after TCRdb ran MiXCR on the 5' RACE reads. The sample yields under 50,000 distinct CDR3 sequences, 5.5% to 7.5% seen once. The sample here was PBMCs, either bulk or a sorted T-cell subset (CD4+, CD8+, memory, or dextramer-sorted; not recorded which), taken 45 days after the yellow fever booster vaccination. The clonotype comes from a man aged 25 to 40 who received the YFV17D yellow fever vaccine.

DNA of the CDR3: TGCGCCAGCAGTCGTTTCTCTAACACCGGGGAGCTGTTTTTT. It codes for CASSRFSNTGELFF. The chain links TRBV23-1 to TRBJ2-2; D uncertain. TRBV23-1 is given ORF status, its function remaining uncertain. The CDR3 is 14 amino acids. V was shortened by 4 bases and J by 2 bases, with 8 bases between the two germline ends.